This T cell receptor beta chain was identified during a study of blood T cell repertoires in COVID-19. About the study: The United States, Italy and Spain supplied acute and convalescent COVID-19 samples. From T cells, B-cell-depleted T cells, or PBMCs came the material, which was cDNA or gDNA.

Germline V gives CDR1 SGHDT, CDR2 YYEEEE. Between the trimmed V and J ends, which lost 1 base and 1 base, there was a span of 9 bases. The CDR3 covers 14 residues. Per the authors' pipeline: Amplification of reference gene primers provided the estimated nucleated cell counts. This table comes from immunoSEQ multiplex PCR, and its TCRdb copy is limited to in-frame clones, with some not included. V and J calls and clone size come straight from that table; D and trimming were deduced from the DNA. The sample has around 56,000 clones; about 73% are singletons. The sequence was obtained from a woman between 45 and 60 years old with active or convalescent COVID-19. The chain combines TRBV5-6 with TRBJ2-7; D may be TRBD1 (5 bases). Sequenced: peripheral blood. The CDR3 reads CASSLRQGSYEQYF. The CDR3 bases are TGTGCCAGCAGCTTGAGGCAGGGATCCTACGAGCAGTACTTC.